This TCR beta chain was retrieved from a study of technical replicates of blood from a handful of donors. Repertoires were generated with immunoSEQ multiplex PCR, while TCRdb's copy carries only in-frame clones and drops some. The table includes more than 65,000 clones, roughly 90% detected once. Germline CDR1 and CDR2: MGHRA and YSYEKL. The CDR3 extends over 15 amino acids. V lost 0 bases to trimming and J lost 0 bases, with 8 bases between them. This clonotype was obtained from a human donor in good health. The V and J genes are TRBV4-1 and TRBJ1-1, with no clear D. Sequencing was performed on T cells isolated from PBMCs. The CDR3 sequence is CASSQEIGLNTEAFF. The CDR3 DNA sequence: TGCGCCAGCAGCCAAGAAATCGGGTTGAACACTGAAGCTTTCTTT.